This TCR beta chain is drawn from a study of control samples from healthy donors and cancer patients (dated by TCRdb to the early 2020s). Concerning this clone: Its specific antigen is unknown. One base away there is no much larger clone; base qualities are not given.

The library was made by the immunoSEQ multiplex PCR assay. The clones in this table, taken by TCRdb from immuneACCESS, are in-frame only. Not every clone is retained; where verified, under half of the shortfall comes from an unresolved V gene, and the cause of the rest is unknown. In this sample the table shows about 110,000 clones, about 80% of which occur a single time. The ten largest clonotypes hold roughly 6.5% of the sample. Including cysteine and phenylalanine, the CDR3 has 15 amino acids. Left in the record is the CDR3 DNA by itself, 45 bases read in frame from the first base. For this chain, trimming is 2 bases at the V end and 7 bases at the J end, and the number of junction bases without a gene match is 7. CDR1 and CDR2 were assigned from the germline V gene as MNHEY and SVGEGT.

This chain is built from TRBV6-2 or TRBV6-3 and TRBJ1-2, and TRBD1 aligns with 10 junction nucleotides. The sequence came from a man between 18 and 35 years old in good health. The sample taken for sequencing was blood. The CDR3 has the sequence CASSYGTGDSSGYTF. The nucleotides read TGTGCCAGCAGTTACGGGACAGGGGATTCTAGTGGCTACACCTTC.